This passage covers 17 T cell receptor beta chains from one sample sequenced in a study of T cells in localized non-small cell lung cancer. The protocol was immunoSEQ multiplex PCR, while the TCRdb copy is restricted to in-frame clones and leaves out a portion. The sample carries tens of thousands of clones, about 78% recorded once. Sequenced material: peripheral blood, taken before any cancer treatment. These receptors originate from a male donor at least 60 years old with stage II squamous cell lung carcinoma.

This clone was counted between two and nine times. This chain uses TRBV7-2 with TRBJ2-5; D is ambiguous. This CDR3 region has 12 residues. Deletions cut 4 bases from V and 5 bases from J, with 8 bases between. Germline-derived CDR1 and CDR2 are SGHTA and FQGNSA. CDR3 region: CASSSDSETQYF. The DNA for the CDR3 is TGTGCCAGCAGCTCAGATTCGGAGACCCAGTACTTC.

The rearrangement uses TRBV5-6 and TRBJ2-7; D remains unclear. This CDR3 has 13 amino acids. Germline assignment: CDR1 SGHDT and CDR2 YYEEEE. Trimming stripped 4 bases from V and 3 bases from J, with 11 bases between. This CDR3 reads CASSQFSIYEQYF. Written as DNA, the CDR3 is TGTGCCAGCAGCCAATTTTCTATCTACGAGCAGTACTTC.

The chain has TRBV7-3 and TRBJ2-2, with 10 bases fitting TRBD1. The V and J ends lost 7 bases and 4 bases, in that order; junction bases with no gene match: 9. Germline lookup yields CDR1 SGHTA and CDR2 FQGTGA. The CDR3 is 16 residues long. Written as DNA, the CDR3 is TGTGCCAGCACCCTGGGGACAGGGGCCAGCACCGGGGAGCTGTTTTTT. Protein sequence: CASTLGTGASTGELFF.

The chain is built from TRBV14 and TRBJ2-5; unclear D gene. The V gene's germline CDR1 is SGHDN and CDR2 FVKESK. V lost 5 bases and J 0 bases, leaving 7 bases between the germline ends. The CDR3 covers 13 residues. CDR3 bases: TGTGCCAGCAGCTTTCGGTACCAAGAGACCCAGTACTTC. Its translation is CASSFRYQETQYF.

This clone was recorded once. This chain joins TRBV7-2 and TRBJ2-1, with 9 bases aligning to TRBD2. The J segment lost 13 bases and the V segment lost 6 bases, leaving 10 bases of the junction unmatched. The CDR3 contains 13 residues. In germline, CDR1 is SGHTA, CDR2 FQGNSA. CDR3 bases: TGTGCCAGCAGTCGCACCGGGACTAGCCTTCAGTTCTTC. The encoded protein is CASSRTGTSLQFF.

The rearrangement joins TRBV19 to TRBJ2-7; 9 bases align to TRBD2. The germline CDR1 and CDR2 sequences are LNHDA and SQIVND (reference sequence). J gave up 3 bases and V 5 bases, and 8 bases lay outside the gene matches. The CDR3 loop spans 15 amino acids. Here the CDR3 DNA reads TGTGCCAGTAGTGCGGTAGCGGGAGCGTACTACGAGCAGTACTTC. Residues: CASSAVAGAYYEQYF. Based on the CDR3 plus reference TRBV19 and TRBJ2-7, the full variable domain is DGGITQSPKYLFRKEGQNVTLSCEQNLNHDAMYWYRQDPGQGLRLIYYSQIVNDFQKGDIAEGYSVSREKKESFPLTVTSAQKNPTAFYLCASSAVAGAYYEQYFGPGTRLTVT.

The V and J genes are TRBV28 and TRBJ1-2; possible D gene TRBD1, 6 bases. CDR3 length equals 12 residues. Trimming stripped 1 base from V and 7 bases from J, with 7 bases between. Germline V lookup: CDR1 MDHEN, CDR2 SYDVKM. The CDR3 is CASSLSGAGYTF. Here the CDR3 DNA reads TGTGCCAGCAGTTTATCAGGGGCTGGCTACACCTTC.

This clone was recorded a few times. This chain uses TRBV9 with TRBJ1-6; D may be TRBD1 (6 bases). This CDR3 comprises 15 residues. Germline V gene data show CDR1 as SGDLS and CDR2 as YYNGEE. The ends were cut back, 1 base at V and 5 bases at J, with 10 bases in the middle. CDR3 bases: TGTGCCAGCAGCGTACAGGGGCAGGATAATTCACCCCTCCACTTT. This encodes CASSVQGQDNSPLHF.

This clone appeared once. The CDR3 loop reads CASSQGLGGRREDIQYF. In nucleotides, the CDR3 is TGTGCCAGCAGCCAAGGGTTGGGCGGGAGACGGGAGGACATTCAGTACTTC. The genes are TRBV7-2 and TRBJ2-4; TRBD2 matches 7 bases. The V and J ends lost 5 bases and 8 bases, in that order; junction bases with no gene match: 18. The CDR3 has 17 amino acids. Germline CDR1 reads SGHTA; CDR2 reads FQGNSA.

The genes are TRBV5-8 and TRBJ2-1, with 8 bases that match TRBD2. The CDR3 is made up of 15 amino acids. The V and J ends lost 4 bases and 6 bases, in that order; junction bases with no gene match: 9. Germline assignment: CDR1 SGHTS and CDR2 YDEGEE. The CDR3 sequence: CASSPRLARSNEQFF. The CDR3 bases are TGTGCCAGCAGCCCTAGACTAGCGCGGTCCAATGAGCAGTTCTTC.

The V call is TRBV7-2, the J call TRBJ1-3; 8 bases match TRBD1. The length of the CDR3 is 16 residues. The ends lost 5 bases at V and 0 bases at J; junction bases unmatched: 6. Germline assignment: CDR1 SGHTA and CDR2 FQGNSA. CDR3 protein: CASSLTGASSGNTIYF. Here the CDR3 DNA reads TGTGCCAGCAGCCTGACAGGGGCCAGCTCTGGAAACACCATATATTTT.

The CDR3 DNA reads TGTGCCAGCAGTCCGCCGGGACAGAGCTACGAGCAGTACTTC. This gives the protein CASSPPGQSYEQYF. This chain uses TRBV6-5 with TRBJ2-7, with 7 bases aligning to TRBD1. The CDR3 totals 14 residues. Germline CDR1 and CDR2: MNHEY and SVGAGI. The V segment lost 5 bases and the J segment 3 bases; nucleotides outside the gene matches: 7.

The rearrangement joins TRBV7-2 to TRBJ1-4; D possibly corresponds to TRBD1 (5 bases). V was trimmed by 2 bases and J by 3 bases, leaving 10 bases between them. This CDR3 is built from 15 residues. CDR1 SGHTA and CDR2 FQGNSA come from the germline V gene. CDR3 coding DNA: TGTGCCAGCAGCTTAAACCAGGGTTCTAATGAAAAACTGTTTTTT. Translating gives CASSLNQGSNEKLFF. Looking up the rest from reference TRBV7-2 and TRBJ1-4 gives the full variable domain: GAGVSQSPSNKVTEKGKDVELRCDPISGHTALYWYRQSLGQGLEFLIYFQGNSAPDKSGLPSDRFSAERTGGSVSTLTIQRTQQEDSAVYLCASSLNQGSNEKLFFGSGTQLSVL.

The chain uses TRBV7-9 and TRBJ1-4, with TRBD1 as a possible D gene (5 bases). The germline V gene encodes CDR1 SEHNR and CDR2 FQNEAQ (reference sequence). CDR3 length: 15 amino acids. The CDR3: CTKQFWGEVWEKLFF. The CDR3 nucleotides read TGTACCAAGCAATTCTGGGGGGAGGTTTGGGAAAAACTGTTTTTT. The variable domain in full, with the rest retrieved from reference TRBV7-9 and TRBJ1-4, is DTGVSQNPRHKITKRGQNVTFRCDPISEHNRLYWYRQTLGQGPEFLTYFQNEAQLEKSRLLSDRFSAERPKGSFSTLEIQRTEQGDSAMYLCTKQFWGEVWEKLFFGSGTQLSVL.

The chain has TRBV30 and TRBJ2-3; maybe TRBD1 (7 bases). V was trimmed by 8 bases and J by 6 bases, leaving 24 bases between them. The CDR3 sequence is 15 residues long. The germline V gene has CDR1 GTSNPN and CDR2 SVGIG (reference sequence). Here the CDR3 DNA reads TGTGCCGCCCACCGAGGGGGCCCGGCGGGGGATACGCAGTATTTT. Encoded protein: CAAHRGGPAGDTQYF.

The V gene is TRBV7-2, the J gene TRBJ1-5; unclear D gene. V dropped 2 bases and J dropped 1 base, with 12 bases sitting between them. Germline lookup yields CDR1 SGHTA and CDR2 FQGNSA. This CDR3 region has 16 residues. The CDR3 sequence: CASSLYPGQSNQPQHF. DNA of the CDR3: TGTGCCAGCAGCTTATATCCTGGTCAGAGCAATCAGCCCCAGCATTTT. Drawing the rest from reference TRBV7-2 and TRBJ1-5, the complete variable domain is GAGVSQSPSNKVTEKGKDVELRCDPISGHTALYWYRQSLGQGLEFLIYFQGNSAPDKSGLPSDRFSAERTGGSVSTLTIQRTQQEDSAVYLCASSLYPGQSNQPQHFGDGTRLSIL.

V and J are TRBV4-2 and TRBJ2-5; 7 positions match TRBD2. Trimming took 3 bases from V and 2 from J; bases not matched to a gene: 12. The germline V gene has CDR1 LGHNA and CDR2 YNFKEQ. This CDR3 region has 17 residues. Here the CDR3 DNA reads TGTGCCAGCAGCCAGTTAGCGGGTTCCCCCTCGCAAGAGACCCAGTACTTC. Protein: CASSQLAGSPSQETQYF.